Below, 3 T cell receptor beta chains from the same sample are listed, as sequenced in a study of T-cell reconstitution after alpha-beta-depleted transplantation in children. Molecular barcoding with unique molecular identifiers was used for the TCRbeta library. TCRdb itself ran the PCR reads through MiXCR, one entry per CDR3 protein. The sample shows about a million distinct CDR3 sequences, around 30% of them seen only once. The sample was PBMCs, mostly from graft donor cells, taken 360 days after TCRalphabeta/CD19-depleted stem cell transplant. These receptors came from a boy younger than two who had a stem cell transplant for SCID, so the T cells may come from the graft donor.

The chain recombines TRBV6-5 with TRBJ2-2; 8 nucleotides line up with TRBD2. CDR3 size: 17 residues. Germline V CDR1 and CDR2: MNHEY, SVGAGI. J lost 4 bases, V lost 2 bases, and 9 bases had no gene match. The CDR3: CASSYARRGATTGELFF. The CDR3 region has the DNA TGTGCCAGCAGTTACGCGAGGCGGGGGGCGACCACCGGGGAGCTGTTTTTT.

The rearrangement links TRBV5-6 to TRBJ2-7; D gene ambiguous. Germline lookup yields CDR1 SGHDT and CDR2 YYEEEE. There are 15 residues in the CDR3. The V and J ends lost 0 bases and 2 bases respectively, with 12 bases between them. Here the CDR3 DNA reads TGTGCCAGCAGCTTGGGTTGGGCGGATCCCTACGAGCAGTACTTC. Translated, it gives CASSLGWADPYEQYF.

This rearrangement joins TRBV9 to TRBJ2-5, with a possible D match to TRBD1 (7 bases). Germline V gene lookup returns CDR1 SGDLS and CDR2 YYNGEE. The CDR3 loop spans 16 amino acids. V shed 2 bases and J shed 2 bases, with 16 bases lying between them. The CDR3 here is CASSVAPQGGQETQYF. The CDR3 DNA is TGTGCCAGCAGCGTCGCCCCCCAGGGGGGACAAGAGACCCAGTACTTC.